This TCR beta chain appears in the sequencing data of a study of cytomegalovirus exposure and HLA in healthy donors (dated by TCRdb to 2016 to 2017). Regarding the research as a whole: An earlier analysis of some 550 of the donors reported 250 to 350 Gb of sequence data and 117 million unique TCR beta sequences from roughly 200 million T cells. An earlier analysis of 587 of the donors used high-throughput TCR beta sequencing to judge whether each TCR beta V gene segment behaved as functional or pseudogenic. Because of strong linkage in the cohort, five DR-DQ haplotypes were treated as single units for association and clustering. Around 330 gigabases of sequencing data and roughly 81 million unique TCR sequences made up an early release that covered roughly 670 HLA-typed donors. The aim of the study was to test whether cataloging public T cell receptors could identify signatures of past pathogen exposure. Using immunosequencing, the study profiled T cell repertoires from around 680 subjects and related those repertoires to cytomegalovirus serostatus. All discovery cohort repertoires had been generated using a single sequencing platform. In addition to the first cohort of around 670 subjects, a separate validation cohort of around 110 different subjects was used. Donor age, sex, ethnicity and CMV serostatus were collected together with the repertoire data. A later analysis re-analyzed previously published TCR beta repertoires from approximately 670 donors and added high-resolution HLA genotyping to study TCR occurrence patterns. The number of typed donors differed by locus: about 620-630 for A, B, C, DRB1 and DQB1; about 520 for DQA1; roughly 600 for DPA1; and about 450 for DPB1. Among 398 genotyped donors of the cohort, an average of approximately 240,000 unique TCR beta nucleotide sequences was sequenced per donor, of which roughly 17% were non-productive. To predict cytomegalovirus infection status, the study combined high-throughput TCR immunosequencing, statistical association of individual TCRs with disease status, and machine learning. Genome-wide SNP genotypes for about 55% of the 666 donors were used in a later genetic analysis, which treated that subset as a discovery cohort. In the later analysis, no new phenotypic data were used to find candidate immune exposures; instead, reliance was placed on TCR beta sequences and their occurrence across donors. Class I and class II HLA loci were covered by the typing at four-digit resolution. Among the roughly 380 genotyped donors, approximately 81% belonged to the genetic ancestry cluster associated with self-reported Caucasian donors.

The junction shows trimming of 3 bases on V and 3 bases on J, plus 15 bases between the germline ends. Based on the germline V gene, the CDR1 and CDR2 sequences are SGHTA and FQGNSA. The CDR3 starts with the cysteine, ends with the phenylalanine, and has 16 residues. The CDR3 DNA has 48 bases and is translated from base 1. In total, more than 500 healthy bone marrow donors made up the cohort. Cohort members were all nominally healthy when sampled, although unrecorded immune exposures were likely present. The donor tested CMV seronegative, placing the donor among the 350 to 400 seronegative members of the cohort. A peripheral blood sample was provided by each donor, and peripheral blood mononuclear cells were used for TCR beta sequencing. The Qiagen DNeasy Blood Extraction Kit was used to extract genomic DNA from the blood cell samples. Study-wide findings and limitations: A later genetic analysis reported fewer N-insertions in productive TCRs among donors in an Asian-associated ancestry cluster than the roughly 720-donor mean. In the study, approximately 160 TCR beta chains were listed as associated with cytomegalovirus. A few of the identified cytomegalovirus-associated TCR beta chains were confirmed in vitro to be specific for cytomegalovirus antigens. In a later analysis, 16,951 TCR beta sequences were associated with specific HLA alleles at a false discovery rate of 0.05. A further reported finding was that TCR beta sequences accurately predicted the HLA-A and HLA-B alleles for most subjects in the first cohort. The classifier was reported to diagnose cytomegalovirus status with high specificity and sensitivity in both the original cohort and the validation cohort. A later analysis reported that several top co-occurrence clusters appeared linked to parvovirus B19, influenza, CMV and Epstein-Barr virus. Because HLA typing was unavailable for some donors at each locus, only the typed subset was used in association tests. A later analysis found that most CMV-associated TCR beta chains appeared HLA-restricted, with HLA associations seemingly driven largely by CMV exposure. In a later genetic analysis, a missense DCLRE1C variant was associated with V-gene and J-gene trimming of TCR beta chains, and the association was replicated in an independent cohort. In a later analysis, the rate of TCR association differed among HLA loci, with DRB1 alleles having the most associated TCRs and HLA-C alleles having the fewest. The presence/absence analyses assumed that sequencing depth was roughly uniform across donors, and that assumption may not be true. Across donors, most TCR sequences were observed very rarely, whereas some public TCRs were present in many individuals. The 87-base-pair reads could not distinguish some IMGT-functional V segments, including TRBV6-2 and TRBV6-3, so those segments were excluded. CMV serostatus was the only immune exposure information available for the cohort. Linkage disequilibrium might explain the correlated functional status among segregating V segments, but an unknown experimental factor could not be ruled out. In an earlier analysis of roughly 560 of the donors, most TCR beta V segments were observed in productive rearrangements about 87% or about 30% of the time, broadly matching IMGT annotations. When HLA alleles, especially DR and DQ, strongly co-occurred, TCR associations were difficult to assign to individual alleles. A later analysis found that HLA-associated TCR beta chains were more clonally expanded and had lower generation probabilities than equally common non-associated chains. Only TCR beta chains were sequenced in this cohort, and the absence of alpha or paired-chain data limited detectable features. Because counts were too low, 15 to 20 rarely observed V segments, including chromosome 9 orphons, were left out of the earlier analysis of 500 to 750 of the donors. A cluster of highly shared sequence variants was judged likely to represent a technical artifact of the sequencing pipeline. The authors suggested that the approach could potentially be extended to other disease states and immunological phenotypes.

Library preparation was by the immunoSEQ multiplex PCR assay. The multiplex PCR relied on a mix of 60 forward primers for TCR Vbeta segments and 13 reverse primers for TCR Jbeta segments. The CDR3 region of rearranged TCR beta genes was amplified from genomic DNA by a multiplex PCR assay. On the Illumina HiSeq System, the amplified TCR beta libraries were sequenced as 87-base-pair reads. Turning to the authors' computational methods: A later analysis counted about 80 million unique TCR beta chains across the 666 repertoires, and some 11 million of these chains were shared by at least two donors. Raw reads were error-corrected and collapsed into unique sequences by a nearest-neighbor algorithm in which closely related sequences were merged to remove PCR and sequencing errors. Alignment of CDR3 sequences to IMGT reference sequences was used to assign V, D and J gene segments. For a sequence to be retained, at least a six-nucleotide match to both a V gene segment and a J gene segment was required. Rearrangements were called productive when the CDR3 lacked stop codons and stayed in frame with V and J; all others were non-productive. Following IMGT convention, CDR3 was defined as the stretch from the second conserved V-encoded cysteine up to the conserved J-encoded phenylalanine. Sequences without an unambiguous match to a single V gene segment were excluded from the earlier analysis of approximately 600 of the donors. In an earlier analysis of around 600 of the donors, V segments were called functional above 56.7% productive rearrangements and were called segregating when the between-donor standard deviation exceeded 5%. A statistical classification framework was built to diagnose cytomegalovirus status from the catalog of TCR beta chain sequences. In a later analysis, TCR nucleotide sequences were compared against IMGT/GENE-DB human TR gene sequences so that V and J genes could be assigned. Using the TCRdist pipeline, a later analysis assigned CDR3 sequences along with most-parsimonious VDJ recombination scenarios. In a later analysis, each TCR beta chain was defined by its CDR3 amino acid sequence together with its V-gene family, and reads lacking a unique V-gene family were excluded. A later analysis removed roughly 590 highly shared, low-generation-probability nucleotide sequences to deal with suspected cross-contamination and a sequencing artifact. In a later analysis, a clonal expansion index was calculated for each public chain from normalized within-repertoire ranks of inferred template counts. In a later analysis, generation probabilities were computed with a VDJ recombination model fitted to out-of-frame rearrangements, and the resulting probabilities were checked against IGoR. In a later analysis, TCR-TCR, TCR-HLA and TCR-CMV co-occurrence was scored with hypergeometric tests, and a repertoire-size bias correction was applied to TCR pairs. False discovery rates were estimated in a later analysis by permuting HLA or CMV assignments 20 times. A later analysis grouped co-occurring TCRs with DBSCAN, adding TCRdist sequence similarity when clustering within HLA-allele-positive subsets. Repertoires with fewer than 30,000 or more than 120,000 public chains were left out of co-occurrence clustering, as were a few repertoires with anomalous nucleotide sharing. Imported from immuneACCESS, the table was reduced by TCRdb to in-frame sequences with V and J called. These copies leave out some clones; in studies compared against another copy, an unresolved V gene accounts for under half, and the cause of the remainder is not known. The V and J calls and clone size are taken from that table; D and trimming were inferred from the DNA. A total of about 160,000 clones appear in this sample, roughly 85% of them only once. Jointly, the top ten make up about 0.9% of the sample.

With regard to this clone: The antigen it binds to is not known. Nothing much larger sits one base from this clone, and base qualities are not available.

Sequenced: PBMCs. The sequence links TRBV7-2 to TRBJ1-3; TRBD1 is a possible D gene, resting on 6 matching bases. The origin of this receptor is a woman in her twenties or thirties in good health and CMV-seronegative. The DNA sequence reads TGTGCCAGCAGCTTGTCGGGGGGGGCAGGTGGAAACACCATATATTTT. Its translation reads: CASSLSGGAGGNTIYF.